What follows is one TCR beta chain and its context. This record comes from a study of blood T cell repertoires in COVID-19. Whole-study context: The United States, Italy and Spain were the sources of the acute and convalescent COVID-19 samples. T cells, B-cell-depleted T cells, or PBMCs provided the cDNA or gDNA that served as material.

CDR3 length: 12 amino acids. Germline V gene sequence: CDR1 LNHDA, CDR2 SQIVND (reference sequence). Trimming left V 5 bases short and J 1 base short, with 5 bases between. Original data processing: The authors estimated nucleated cell counts from reference gene primer amplification. Generated by immunoSEQ multiplex PCR, the TCRdb table keeps only in-frame clones and is missing some. Clone size and the V and J calls come from that table; the DNA yielded D and trimming. The sample holds roughly 35,000 clones; roughly 80% are singletons and the top ten take about 31%. The J gene is TRBJ1-1, the V gene TRBV19; D is ambiguous. Sequenced sample: peripheral blood. This TCR was sampled from a man older than 75 with active or convalescent COVID-19. The CDR3 nucleotides read TGTGCCAGTAGTGTCTGGAACACTGAAGCTTTCTTT. This codes for CASSVWNTEAFF.